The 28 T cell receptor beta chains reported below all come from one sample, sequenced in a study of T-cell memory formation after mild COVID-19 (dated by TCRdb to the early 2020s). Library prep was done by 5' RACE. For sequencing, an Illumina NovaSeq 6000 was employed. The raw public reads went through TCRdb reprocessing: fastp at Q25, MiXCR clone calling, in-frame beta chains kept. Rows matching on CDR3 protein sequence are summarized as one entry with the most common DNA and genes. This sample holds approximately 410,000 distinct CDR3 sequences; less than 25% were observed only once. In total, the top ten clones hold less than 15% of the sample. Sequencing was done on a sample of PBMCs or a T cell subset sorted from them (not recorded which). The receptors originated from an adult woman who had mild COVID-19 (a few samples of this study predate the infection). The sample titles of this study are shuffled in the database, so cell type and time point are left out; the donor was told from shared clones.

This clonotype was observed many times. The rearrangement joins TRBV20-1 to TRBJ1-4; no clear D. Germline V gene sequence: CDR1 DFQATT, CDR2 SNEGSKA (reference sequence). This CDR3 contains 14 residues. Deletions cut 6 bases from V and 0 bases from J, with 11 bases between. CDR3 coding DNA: TGCAGTGCCCGGAAGGTCCCAACTAATGAAAAACTGTTTTTT. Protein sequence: CSARKVPTNEKLFF.

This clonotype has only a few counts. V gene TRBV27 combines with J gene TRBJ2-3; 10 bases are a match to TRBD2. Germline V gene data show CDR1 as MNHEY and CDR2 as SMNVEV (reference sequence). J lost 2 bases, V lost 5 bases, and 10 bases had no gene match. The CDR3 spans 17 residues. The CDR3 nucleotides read TGTGCCAGCAGTAGCCTAGCGGGGGCTACCTCCACAGATACGCAGTATTTT. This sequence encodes CASSSLAGATSTDTQYF.

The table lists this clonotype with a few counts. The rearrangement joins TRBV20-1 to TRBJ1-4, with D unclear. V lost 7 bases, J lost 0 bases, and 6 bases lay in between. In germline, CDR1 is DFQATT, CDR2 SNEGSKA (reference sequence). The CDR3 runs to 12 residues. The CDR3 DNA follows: TGCAGTGGTGTGGCAACTAATGAAAAACTGTTTTTT. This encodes CSGVATNEKLFF.

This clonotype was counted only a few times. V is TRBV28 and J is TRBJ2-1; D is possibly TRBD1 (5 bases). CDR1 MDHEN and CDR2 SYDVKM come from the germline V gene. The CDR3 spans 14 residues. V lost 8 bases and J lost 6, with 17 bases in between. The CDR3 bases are TGTGCCAGCGTTCCCCAGGGTATGGGCAATGAGCAGTTCTTC. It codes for CASVPQGMGNEQFF.

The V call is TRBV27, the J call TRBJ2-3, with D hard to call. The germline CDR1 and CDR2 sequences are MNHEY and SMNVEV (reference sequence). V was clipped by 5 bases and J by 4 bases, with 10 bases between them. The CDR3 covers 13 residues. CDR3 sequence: CASSPYIADTQYF. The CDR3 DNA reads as TGTGCCAGCAGTCCCTACATCGCAGATACGCAGTATTTT.

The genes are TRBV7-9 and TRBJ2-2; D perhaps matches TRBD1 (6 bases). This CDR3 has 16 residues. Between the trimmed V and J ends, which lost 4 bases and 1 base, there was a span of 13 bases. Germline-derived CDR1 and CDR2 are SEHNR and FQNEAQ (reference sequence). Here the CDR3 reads CASSSSQGKNTGELFF. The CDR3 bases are TGTGCCAGCAGCTCCTCCCAGGGGAAGAACACCGGGGAGCTGTTTTTT.

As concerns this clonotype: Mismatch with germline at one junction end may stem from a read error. The CDR3 DNA reads TGTGCCAGCAGCTTAGAGAGCGAGAAGGGGCAGGACGGATTT. Its translation: CASSLESEKGQDGF. The genes are TRBV7-9 and TRBJ1-3; possible D gene TRBD1, 5 bases. This CDR3 is built from 14 residues. Germline V gene lookup returns CDR1 SEHNR and CDR2 FQNEAQ (reference sequence).

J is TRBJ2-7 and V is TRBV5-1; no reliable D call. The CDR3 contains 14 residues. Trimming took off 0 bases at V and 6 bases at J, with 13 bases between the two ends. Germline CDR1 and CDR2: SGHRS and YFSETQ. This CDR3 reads CASSLATWGAEQYF. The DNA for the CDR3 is TGCGCCAGCAGCTTGGCCACTTGGGGTGCCGAGCAGTACTTC.

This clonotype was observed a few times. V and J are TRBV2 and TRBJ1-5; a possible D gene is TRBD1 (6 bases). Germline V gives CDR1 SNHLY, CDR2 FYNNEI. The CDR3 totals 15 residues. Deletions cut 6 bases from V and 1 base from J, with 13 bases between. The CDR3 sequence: CASSEQGSSNQPQHF. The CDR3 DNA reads TGTGCCAGCAGCGAACAGGGCTCGAGCAATCAGCCCCAGCATTTT.

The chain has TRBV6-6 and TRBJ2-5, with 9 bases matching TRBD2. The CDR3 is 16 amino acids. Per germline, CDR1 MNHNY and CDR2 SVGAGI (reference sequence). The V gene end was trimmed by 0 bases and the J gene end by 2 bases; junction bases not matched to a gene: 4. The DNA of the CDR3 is TGTGCCAGCAGTTACTCGATGGCGGGGGGGCAAGAGACCCAGTACTTC. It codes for CASSYSMAGGQETQYF.

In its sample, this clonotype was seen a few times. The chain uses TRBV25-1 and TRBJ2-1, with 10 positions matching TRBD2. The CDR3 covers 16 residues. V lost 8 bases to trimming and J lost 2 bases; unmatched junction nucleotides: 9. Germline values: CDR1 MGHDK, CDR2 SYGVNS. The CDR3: CASSKGSGGAYNEQFF. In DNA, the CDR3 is TGTGCCAGCTCAAAAGGGAGCGGGGGGGCCTACAATGAGCAGTTCTTC.

CDR3 in amino acids: CASSQRTAYNEQFF. CDR3 coding DNA: TGCGCCAGCAGCCAACGGACAGCCTACAATGAGCAGTTCTTC. The chain joins TRBV4-1 to TRBJ2-1, with D perhaps matching TRBD1 (6 bases). The CDR3 is 14 residues long. CDR1 and CDR2 from the germline V gene are MGHRA and YSYEKL. V gave up 2 bases and J gave up 2 bases, with 7 bases separating them.

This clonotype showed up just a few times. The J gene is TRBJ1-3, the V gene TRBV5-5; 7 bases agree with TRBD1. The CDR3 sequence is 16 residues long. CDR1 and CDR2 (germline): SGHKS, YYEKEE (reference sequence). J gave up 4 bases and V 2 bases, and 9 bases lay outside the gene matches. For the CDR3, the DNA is TGTGCCAGCAGCTTTCATCGACAGGGTTCAGGAAACACCATATATTTT. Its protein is CASSFHRQGSGNTIYF. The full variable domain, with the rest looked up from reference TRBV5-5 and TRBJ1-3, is DAGVTQSPTHLIKTRGQQVTLRCSPISGHKSVSWYQQVLGQGPQFIFQYYEKEERGRGNFPDRFSARQFPNYSSELNVNALLLGDSALYLCASSFHRQGSGNTIYFGEGSWLTVV.

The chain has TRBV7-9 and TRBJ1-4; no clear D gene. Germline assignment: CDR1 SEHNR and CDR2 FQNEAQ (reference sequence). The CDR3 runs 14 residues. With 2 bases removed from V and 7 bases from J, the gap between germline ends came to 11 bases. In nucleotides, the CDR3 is TGTGCCAGCAGCTTAACGGGGAGTGGTGAAAAACTGTTTTTT. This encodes CASSLTGSGEKLFF. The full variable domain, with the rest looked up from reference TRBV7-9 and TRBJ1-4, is DTGVSQNPRHKITKRGQNVTFRCDPISEHNRLYWYRQTLGQGPEFLTYFQNEAQLEKSRLLSDRFSAERPKGSFSTLEIQRTEQGDSAMYLCASSLTGSGEKLFFGSGTQLSVL.

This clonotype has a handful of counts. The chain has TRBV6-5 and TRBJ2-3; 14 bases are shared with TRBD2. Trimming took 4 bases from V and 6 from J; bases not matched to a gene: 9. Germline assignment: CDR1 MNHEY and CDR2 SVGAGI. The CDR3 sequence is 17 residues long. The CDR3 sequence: CASSLRGLAGGRDTQYF. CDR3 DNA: TGTGCCAGCAGTTTAAGAGGACTAGCGGGGGGCAGGGATACGCAGTATTTT.

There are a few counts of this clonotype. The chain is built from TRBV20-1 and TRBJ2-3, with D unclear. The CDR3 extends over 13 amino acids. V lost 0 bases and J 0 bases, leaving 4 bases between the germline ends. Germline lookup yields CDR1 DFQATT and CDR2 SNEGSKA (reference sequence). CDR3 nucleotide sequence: TGCAGTGCTAGAGAGCAAAGCACAGATACGCAGTATTTT. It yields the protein CSAREQSTDTQYF.

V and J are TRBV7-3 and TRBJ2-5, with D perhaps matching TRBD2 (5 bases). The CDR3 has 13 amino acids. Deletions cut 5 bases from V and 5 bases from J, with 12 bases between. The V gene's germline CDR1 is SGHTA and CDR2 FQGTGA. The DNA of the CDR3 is TGTGCCAGCAGCGCCGCGGGTCGGGAGACCCAGTACTTC. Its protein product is CASSAAGRETQYF.

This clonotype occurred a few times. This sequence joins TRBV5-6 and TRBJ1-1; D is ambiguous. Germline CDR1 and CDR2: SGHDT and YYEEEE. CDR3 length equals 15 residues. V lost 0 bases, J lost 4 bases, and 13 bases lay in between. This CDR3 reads CASSLVSASGTEAFF. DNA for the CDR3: TGTGCCAGCAGCTTGGTCTCGGCATCAGGCACTGAAGCTTTCTTT. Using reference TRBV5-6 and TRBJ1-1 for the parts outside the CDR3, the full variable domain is DAGVTQSPTHLIKTRGQQVTLRCSPKSGHDTVSWYQQALGQGPQFIFQYYEEEERQRGNFPDRFSGHQFPNYSSELNVNALLLGDSALYLCASSLVSASGTEAFFGQGTRLTVV.

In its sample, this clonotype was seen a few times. CDR3 sequence (DNA): TGCAGTGCTAGAACCCGACGGGAGAGCTCCTACAATGAGCAGTTCTTC. Its translation is CSARTRRESSYNEQFF. The chain uses TRBV20-1 and TRBJ2-1; the D gene is possibly TRBD2 (6 bases). Germline V gives CDR1 DFQATT, CDR2 SNEGSKA (reference sequence). CDR3 size: 16 residues. The germline V and J ends were trimmed by 2 bases and 0 bases, with 14 bases remaining between them.

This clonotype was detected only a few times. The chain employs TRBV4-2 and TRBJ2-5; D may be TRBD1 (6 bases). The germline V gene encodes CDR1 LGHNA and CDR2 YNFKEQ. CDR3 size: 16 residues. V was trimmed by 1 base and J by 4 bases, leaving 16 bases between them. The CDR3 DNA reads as TGTGCCAGCAGCCAAGCCGGAATCTGGGGGCGAGAGACCCAGTACTTC. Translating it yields CASSQAGIWGRETQYF.

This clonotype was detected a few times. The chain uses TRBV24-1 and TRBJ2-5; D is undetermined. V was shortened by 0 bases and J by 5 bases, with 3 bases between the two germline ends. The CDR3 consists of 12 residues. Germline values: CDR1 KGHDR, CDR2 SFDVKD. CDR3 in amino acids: CATSDLTETQYF. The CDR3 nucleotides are TGTGCCACCAGTGATTTGACGGAGACCCAGTACTTC.

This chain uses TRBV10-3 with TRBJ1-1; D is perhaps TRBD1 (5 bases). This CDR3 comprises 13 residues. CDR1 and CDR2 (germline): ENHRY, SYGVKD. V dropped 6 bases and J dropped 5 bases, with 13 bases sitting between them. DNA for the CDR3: TGTGCCATCAGAAATCAGGGAGGAACTGAAGCTTTCTTT. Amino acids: CAIRNQGGTEAFF.

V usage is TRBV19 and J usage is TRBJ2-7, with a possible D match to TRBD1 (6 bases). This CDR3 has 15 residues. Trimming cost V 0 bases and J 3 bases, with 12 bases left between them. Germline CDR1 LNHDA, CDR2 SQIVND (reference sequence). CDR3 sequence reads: CASSIDRTAIYEQYF. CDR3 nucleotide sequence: TGTGCCAGTAGTATAGATCGGACAGCGATCTACGAGCAGTACTTC.

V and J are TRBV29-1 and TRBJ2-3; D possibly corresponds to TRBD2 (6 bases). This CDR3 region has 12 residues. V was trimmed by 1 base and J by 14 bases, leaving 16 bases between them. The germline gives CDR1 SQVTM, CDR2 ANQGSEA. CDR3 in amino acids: CSVEVSSVLRYF. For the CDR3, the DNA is TGCAGCGTTGAAGTGTCTAGCGTACTGCGGTATTTT.

CDR3 loop: CASSQIPAGGYTF. The DNA for the CDR3 is TGTGCCAGCAGTCAAATCCCCGCGGGGGGCTACACCTTC. The V and J genes are TRBV12-3 or TRBV12-4 and TRBJ1-2; the D is unclear. Trimming left V 5 bases short and J 8 bases short, with 15 bases between. The CDR3 is 13 amino acids.

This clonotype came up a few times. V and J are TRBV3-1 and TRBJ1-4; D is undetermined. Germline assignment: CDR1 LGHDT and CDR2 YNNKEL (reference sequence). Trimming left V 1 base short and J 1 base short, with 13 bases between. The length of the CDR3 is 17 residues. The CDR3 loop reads CASSQVGSSGTNEKLFF. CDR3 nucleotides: TGTGCCAGCAGCCAAGTTGGGTCGTCGGGAACTAATGAAAAACTGTTTTTT.

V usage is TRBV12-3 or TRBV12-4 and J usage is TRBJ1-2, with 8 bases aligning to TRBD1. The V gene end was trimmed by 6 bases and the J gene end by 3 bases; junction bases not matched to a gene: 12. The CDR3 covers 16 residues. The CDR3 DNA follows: TGTGCCAGCAGCCCCACCCCCCGGGACAGGCACTATGGCTACACCTTC. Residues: CASSPTPRDRHYGYTF.

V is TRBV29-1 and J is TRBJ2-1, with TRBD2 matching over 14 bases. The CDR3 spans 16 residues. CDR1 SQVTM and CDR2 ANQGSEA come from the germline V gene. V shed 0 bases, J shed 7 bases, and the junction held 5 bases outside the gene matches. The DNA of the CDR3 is TGCAGCGTTGAAGATTTTGGGACTAGCGGGAGAAATGAGCAGTTCTTC. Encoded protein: CSVEDFGTSGRNEQFF.